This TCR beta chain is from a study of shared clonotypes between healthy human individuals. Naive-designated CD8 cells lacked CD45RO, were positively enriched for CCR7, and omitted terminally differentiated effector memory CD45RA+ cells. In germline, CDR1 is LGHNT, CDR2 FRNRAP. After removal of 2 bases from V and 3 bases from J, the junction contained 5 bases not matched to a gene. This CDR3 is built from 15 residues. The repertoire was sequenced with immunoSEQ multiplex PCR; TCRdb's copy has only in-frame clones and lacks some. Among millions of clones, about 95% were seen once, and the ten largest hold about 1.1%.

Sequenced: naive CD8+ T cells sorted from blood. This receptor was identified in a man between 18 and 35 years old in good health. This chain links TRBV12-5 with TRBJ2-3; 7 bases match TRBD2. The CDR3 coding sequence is TGTGCTAGTGGTTTGTATCGGGAGGAAACAGATACGCAGTATTTT. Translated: CASGLYREETDTQYF.